This is a list of T cell receptor beta chains from one sample in a study of blood T cells in healthy people across ages. TCRdb re-called the 5' RACE reads through MiXCR, storing one row per CDR3 protein. The profile covers about 1.5 million distinct CDR3 sequences, with approximately 43% appearing a single time and over 3.5% taken by the ten largest. Sequencing was carried out using blood. These receptors were obtained from a woman aged 18-30 years in good health. Each CDR3 is given with its conserved first and last residue. A D gene is named only where the DNA matches it firmly. Size tells how often a clone was seen (once, few, many) or the class of an expanded clone, and some rows leave it out.

clone_size	v_call	d_call	j_call	cdr3_aa	cdr3_nt
NA	TRBV6-2/TRBV6-3	TRBD2	TRBJ2-5	CASSYSTLGAGVNNEQYF	TGTGCCAGCAGTTACTCCACCCTGGGAGCGGGAGTCAACAATGAGCAGTACTTC
few	TRBV7-9	NA	TRBJ2-7	CASSPKGRTPYEQYF	TGTGCCAGCAGCCCGAAGGGACGGACCCCCTACGAGCAGTACTTC
NA	TRBV20-1	TRBD2	TRBJ2-7	CSASGLAVGSGTYEQYF	TGCAGTGCTAGTGGGCTAGCGGTGGGTTCTGGGACCTACGAGCAGTACTTC
NA	TRBV9	NA	TRBJ2-6	CASKGPGRAGANVLTF	TGTGCCAGCAAAGGCCCTGGAAGGGCAGGGGCCAACGTCCTGACTTTC
once	TRBV4-3	TRBD2	TRBJ2-3	CASSPTSVAGGTDAQYF	TGCGCCAGCAGCCCGACCTCGGTAGCGGGGGGTACAGATGCGCAGTATTTT
NA	TRBV6-5	TRBD1	TRBJ2-7	CASSQDRGFHEQYF	TGTGCCAGCAGCCAGGACAGGGGGTTCCACGAGCAGTACTTC
NA	TRBV12-3/TRBV12-4	NA	TRBJ1-5	CASSLVRRGNQPQHF	TGTGCCAGCAGTTTGGTCCGGCGAGGCAATCAGCCCCAGCATTTT
NA	TRBV6-5	TRBD1	TRBJ2-5	CASTRDSDNEQYF	TGTGCCAGCACACGGGACAGTGACAATGAGCAGTACTTC
NA	TRBV9	NA	TRBJ1-4	CASSDPGRDEKLFF	TGTGCCAGCAGCGATCCGGGACGGGATGAAAAACTGTTTTTT
once	TRBV20-1	TRBD2	TRBJ2-2	CSARAFLAGHTGELFF	TGCAGTGCTAGAGCGTTTCTAGCGGGACACACCGGGGAGCTGTTTTTT
NA	TRBV12-3/TRBV12-4	TRBD1	TRBJ1-1	CASSPRGGQYEAFF	TGTGCCAGCAGCCCTCGGGGGGGACAGTATGAAGCTTTCTTT
NA	TRBV7-2	NA	TRBJ2-6	CASSLAPRRVAGANVLTF	TGTGCCAGCAGCTTAGCGCCGAGGCGGGTGGCTGGGGCCAACGTCCTGACTTTC
NA	TRBV12-3/TRBV12-4	NA	TRBJ1-1	CASSRSGRNTEAFF	TGTGCCAGCAGTCGGTCAGGCAGGAACACTGAAGCTTTCTTT
NA	TRBV12-3/TRBV12-4	TRBD2	TRBJ2-7	CASSLWLAGDYEQYF	TGTGCCAGCAGTTTATGGCTAGCGGGAGACTACGAGCAGTACTTC
NA	TRBV5-1	TRBD1	TRBJ2-5	CASSATRLDRGRLSKETQYF	TGCGCCAGCAGCGCTACCCGATTGGACAGGGGGCGGCTGTCTAAAGAGACCCAGTACTTC
NA	TRBV12-3/TRBV12-4	NA	TRBJ1-1	CASSSVGYVEAFF	TGTGCCAGCAGTTCGGTGGGGTACGTTGAAGCTTTCTTT
NA	TRBV29-1	TRBD1	TRBJ1-2	CSVETGDNYGYTF	TGCAGCGTTGAAACAGGGGATAACTATGGCTACACCTTC
NA	TRBV7-9	NA	TRBJ2-7	CASSLAGNVALGGNEQYF	TGTGCCAGCAGCTTAGCGGGTAATGTAGCGCTAGGCGGGAATGAGCAGTACTTC
many	TRBV29-1	TRBD1	TRBJ1-1	CSAADRVNTEAFF	TGCAGCGCGGCTGACAGGGTGAACACTGAAGCTTTCTTT
NA	TRBV7-9	NA	TRBJ2-7	CASSPHSTGEQYF	TGTGCCAGCAGCCCCCACTCGACAGGAGAGCAGTACTTC
NA	TRBV29-1	NA	TRBJ1-5	CSVTQNSNQPQHF	TGCAGCGTGACCCAGAATTCTAATCAGCCCCAGCATTTT
NA	TRBV5-1	NA	TRBJ1-5	CASSLGAGHNQPQHF	TGCGCCAGCAGCTTGGGGGCAGGGCACAATCAGCCCCAGCATTTT
NA	TRBV12-3/TRBV12-4	NA	TRBJ1-2	CASRSGHYGYTF	TGTGCCAGCAGATCGGGACACTATGGCTACACCTTC
many	TRBV29-1	NA	TRBJ2-3	CSVEDLADLTDTQYF	TGCAGCGTTGAAGATCTCGCGGATCTCACAGATACGCAGTATTTT
few	TRBV29-1	NA	TRBJ2-2	CSVGRGRTGELFF	TGCAGCGTTGGAAGGGGTAGGACCGGGGAGCTGTTTTTT
NA	TRBV5-7	NA	TRBJ2-5	CASRDTGTRETQYF	TGTGCCAGCAGGGATACAGGGACTCGGGAGACCCAGTACTTC
once	TRBV6-5	TRBD1	TRBJ2-7	CASSRSGTDSYEQYF	TGTGCCAGCAGTAGATCCGGGACAGACTCCTACGAGCAGTACTTC
NA	TRBV29-1	NA	TRBJ1-4	CSAGRRAGNEKLFF	TGCAGCGCCGGTCGGAGGGCTGGAAATGAAAAACTGTTTTTT
few	TRBV5-1	TRBD1	TRBJ1-4	CASSGQGGTNEKLFF	TGCGCCAGCAGCGGACAGGGCGGAACTAATGAAAAACTGTTTTTT
NA	TRBV10-3	NA	TRBJ1-1	CAISEKGHMNTEAFF	TGTGCCATCAGTGAGAAGGGACATATGAACACTGAAGCTTTCTTT
NA	TRBV4-3	TRBD2	TRBJ2-1	CASSQDFGLAGWNEQFF	TGCGCCAGCAGCCAAGATTTTGGACTAGCGGGGTGGAATGAGCAGTTCTTC
NA	TRBV7-9	NA	TRBJ2-7	CASSANSEQYF	TGTGCCAGCAGCGCCAATAGCGAGCAGTACTTC
NA	TRBV6-5	TRBD2	TRBJ2-1	CASSLTSGGYDEQFF	TGTGCCAGCAGTTTGACTAGCGGGGGTTACGATGAGCAGTTCTTC
NA	TRBV11-2	TRBD2	TRBJ2-3	CASSFTTSGTDTQYF	TGTGCCAGCAGCTTCACCACTAGCGGCACAGATACGCAGTATTTT
NA	TRBV28	NA	TRBJ2-7	CASSFGSSYKQYF	TGTGCCAGCAGTTTTGGGAGCTCCTACAAGCAGTACTTC
few	TRBV5-1	TRBD2	TRBJ2-1	CASSPLVSGGDNEQFF	TGCGCCAGCAGCCCCCTGGTGTCGGGAGGGGACAATGAGCAGTTCTTC
NA	TRBV28	TRBD2	TRBJ2-2	CASILSFRAGYTGELFF	TGTGCCAGCATCCTCAGTTTCAGAGCGGGATACACCGGGGAGCTGTTTTTT
NA	TRBV6-6	TRBD2	TRBJ2-7	CASRDLAGGPYEQYF	TGTGCCAGCAGAGATTTAGCGGGAGGGCCTTACGAGCAGTACTTC
few	TRBV7-9	NA	TRBJ1-5	CASSPWTASNQPQHF	TGTGCCAGCTCGCCCTGGACAGCGAGCAATCAGCCCCAGCATTTT
NA	TRBV7-2	NA	TRBJ1-5	CASSPPGPSGQPQHF	TGTGCCAGCAGCCCGCCGGGTCCGAGTGGTCAGCCCCAGCATTTT
NA	TRBV20-1	NA	TRBJ2-1	CSASDGRAPYNEQFF	TGCAGTGCTAGCGATGGCCGTGCCCCGTACAATGAGCAGTTCTTC
NA	TRBV5-1	TRBD2	TRBJ2-3	CASSGTSGEDTRYF	TGCGCCAGCAGTGGGACTAGCGGGGAAGATACGCGGTATTTT
NA	TRBV5-5	NA	TRBJ2-7	CASSQAGSPSYEQYF	TGTGCCAGCAGCCAGGCGGGCAGTCCATCCTACGAGCAGTACTTC
few	TRBV30	NA	TRBJ2-3	CACRASRADTQYF	TGTGCCTGTAGGGCCTCAAGGGCAGATACGCAGTATTTT
NA	TRBV13	NA	TRBJ2-3	CASSDSGARTDTQYF	TGTGCCAGCAGCGATTCCGGGGCCCGAACAGATACGCAGTATTTT
NA	TRBV28	TRBD1	TRBJ2-7	CASKTGTGSLSSYEQYF	TGTGCCAGCAAGACCGGGACAGGGTCCTTGAGCTCCTACGAGCAGTACTTC
NA	TRBV6-2/TRBV6-3	NA	TRBJ2-2	CASSYSHGRFTGELFF	TGTGCCAGCAGTTACTCCCACGGACGGTTCACCGGGGAGCTGTTTTTT
NA	TRBV9	NA	TRBJ1-2	CASSVAVSPNYGYTF	TGTGCCAGCAGCGTAGCCGTCAGCCCTAACTATGGCTACACCTTC
NA	TRBV6-5	TRBD1	TRBJ2-7	CASSHQGTGNHEQYF	TGTGCCAGCAGCCACCAAGGGACAGGGAACCACGAGCAGTACTTC
few	TRBV18	TRBD1	TRBJ2-3	CASSSYPGQGSDTQYF	TGTGCCAGCTCGAGCTACCCGGGACAGGGGTCAGATACGCAGTATTTT
NA	TRBV10-3	NA	TRBJ2-3	CAISEPSGESTDTQYF	TGTGCCATCAGTGAGCCCTCCGGGGAGAGCACAGATACGCAGTATTTT
NA	TRBV6-5	TRBD1	TRBJ1-2	CASSLYRDRESYGYTF	TGTGCCAGCAGTTTATACCGGGACAGGGAGTCCTATGGCTACACCTTC
few	TRBV20-1	TRBD1	TRBJ2-7	CSARDPRQGTYEQYF	TGCAGTGCTAGAGATCCCCGACAGGGAACCTACGAGCAGTACTTC
NA	TRBV7-9	NA	TRBJ1-2	CASSPEAGPGYTF	TGTGCCAGCAGCCCCGAGGCTGGGCCCGGCTACACCTTC
NA	TRBV6-4	NA	TRBJ2-1	CASSDSPLVNEQFF	TGTGCCAGCAGTGACTCCCCCCTCGTCAATGAGCAGTTCTTC
few	TRBV6-4	NA	TRBJ2-5	CASYSSRETQYF	TGTGCCAGCTACAGTTCGAGGGAGACCCAGTACTTC
few	TRBV6-1	NA	TRBJ1-2	CASSDSGTSFYGYTF	TGTGCCAGCAGTGACTCCGGGACATCTTTTTATGGCTACACCTTC
NA	TRBV20-1	NA	TRBJ1-1	CSARGVRGNTEAFF	TGCAGTGCTAGGGGGGTCCGAGGGAACACTGAAGCTTTCTTT